This T cell receptor (beta chain) was recovered during a study of T cells in Graves' hyperthyroidism and ophthalmopathy. Study results and limitations: Onset of ophthalmopathy came a median 6.5 months after the model predicted it.

Amplified regions were TCR beta CDR3 sequences from RNA transcripts. With the HTBI primer set, the TCR CDR3 went through a first round of RT-PCR. TCRdb reanalysed the multiplex PCR reads using MiXCR and keeps one entry per CDR3 protein. Of 200,000 to 250,000 distinct CDR3 sequences listed, 17% were seen once; the top ten hold roughly 50%. This clonotype was counted at least ten times. Its antigen is unidentified. An absence of ophthalmopathy progression within 18 months meant stable Graves' hyperthyroidism. Diagnosis relied on clinical symptoms, serum thyroxine and TRAb, thyroid ultrasound and orbital computed tomography. Trimming at V came to 0 bases and at J to 2 bases, leaving 1 base not matched to a gene. There are 15 residues in the CDR3. Per the germline V gene, CDR1 is SGHRS and CDR2 is YFSETQ.

The sequencing input was blood. V usage is TRBV5-1 and J usage is TRBJ2-5, with 10 positions matching TRBD1. The receptor was derived from a man between 50 and 59 years old with Graves' hyperthyroidism. The chain's CDR3 is CASSLGTGGQETQYF. In DNA, the CDR3 is TGCGCCAGCAGCTTGGGGACAGGGGGACAAGAGACCCAGTACTTC.